This is a list of T cell receptor beta chains from one sample in a study of T cell repertoires in cytomegalovirus infection. Their specific antigens are unknown. TCRdb ran MiXCR on the reads and lists one entry per CDR3 protein. This sample carries about 360,000 distinct CDR3 sequences, about 35% of them seen once, and the ten largest clones take approximately 15%. The sequencing used cultured PBMCs, collected from culture after CMV antigen stimulation. The source is a human donor in good health (CMV status not recorded). Some clones in this sample may be carry-over from other donors' samples. The CDR3 runs from the conserved cysteine through the conserved F or W. A D gene is named only where the DNA matches it firmly. Only some rows state a clone size, as once, few, many or a class for expanded clones.

J	V	size	D	CDR3	DNA
TRBJ2-5	TRBV15	few	-	CATSPGVKETQYF	TGTGCCACCAGCCCGGGGGTGAAAGAGACCCAGTACTTC
TRBJ2-1	TRBV12-3/TRBV12-4	-	-	CASSLHEQFF	TGTGCCAGCAGTTTGCATGAGCAGTTCTTC
TRBJ2-3	TRBV27	-	-	CASSLFAAVPDTQYF	TGTGCCAGCAGTCTTTTTGCGGCGGTCCCAGATACGCAGTATTTT
TRBJ2-7	TRBV7-2	many	-	CASSLQHSGYEQYF	TGTGCCAGCAGCTTACAGCACTCCGGCTACGAGCAGTACTTC
TRBJ2-1	TRBV7-9	few	-	CATALVSYNEQFF	TGTGCCACGGCGCTAGTATCCTACAATGAGCAGTTCTTC
TRBJ1-1	TRBV7-9	few	-	CASSLEGGNTEAFF	TGTGCCAGCAGCTTAGAAGGGGGGAACACTGAAGCTTTCTTT
TRBJ1-2	TRBV19	-	-	CASSIAQGLYGYTF	TGTGCCAGTAGTATAGCTCAGGGACTCTATGGCTACACCTTC
TRBJ1-6	TRBV4-1	once	-	CASSQDRDSPLHF	TGCGCCAGCAGCCAAGACAGGGATTCACCCCTCCACTTT
TRBJ2-1	TRBV7-6	many	TRBD2	CASTQYLAGGPSHEQFF	TGTGCCAGCACCCAATACCTAGCGGGAGGGCCCTCCCATGAGCAGTTCTTC
TRBJ2-3	TRBV20-1	few	TRBD2	CSARAPGLANEDTQYF	TGCAGTGCTAGAGCACCGGGACTAGCGAACGAAGATACGCAGTATTTT
TRBJ2-1	TRBV7-6	many	-	CASSLAFGVNEQFF	TGTGCCAGCAGCTTAGCGTTTGGTGTCAATGAGCAGTTCTTC
TRBJ2-5	TRBV3-1	-	-	CASSQEWQLQETQYF	TGTGCCAGCAGCCAAGAATGGCAGCTACAAGAGACCCAGTACTTC
TRBJ2-1	TRBV6-2/TRBV6-3	few	-	CASSYSVHEQFF	TGTGCCAGCAGTTACTCTGTCCATGAGCAGTTCTTC
TRBJ2-5	TRBV12-3/TRBV12-4	few	-	CASRTGKETQYF	TGTGCCAGCAGGACAGGCAAAGAGACCCAGTACTTC
TRBJ1-6	TRBV20-1	many	-	CSARPSQGDGSPLHF	TGCAGTGCTAGGCCCTCTCAGGGTGACGGTTCACCCCTCCACTTT
TRBJ2-1	TRBV6-2/TRBV6-3	few	-	CASSYWLDGNEQFF	TGTGCCAGCAGTTACTGGCTAGACGGTAATGAGCAGTTCTTC
TRBJ2-3	TRBV7-2	-	-	CASSLDAGYGTDTQYF	TGTGCCAGCAGCTTAGATGCGGGATACGGCACAGATACGCAGTATTTT
TRBJ2-7	TRBV6-5	-	-	CASTKPVTYEQYF	TGTGCCAGCACCAAACCGGTTACCTACGAGCAGTACTTC
TRBJ2-1	TRBV27	few	TRBD1	CASSLGTGEFF	TGTGCCAGCAGTCTTGGGACAGGGGAGTTCTTC
TRBJ1-1	TRBV25-1	many	TRBD1	CASSEPDRVWVEAFF	TGTGCCAGCAGTGAACCGGACAGGGTTTGGGTCGAAGCTTTCTTT
TRBJ2-5	TRBV7-9	once	TRBD1	CASSSPTGGAETQYF	TGTGCCAGCAGCTCACCAACAGGGGGTGCAGAGACCCAGTACTTC
TRBJ2-1	TRBV3-1	-	-	CASSPWAGGSYNEQFF	TGTGCCAGCAGCCCTTGGGCAGGCGGCTCCTACAATGAGCAGTTCTTC
TRBJ1-4	TRBV7-2	many	-	CASSSQLVGGRGGKLFF	TGTGCCAGCAGCTCACAGCTGGTCGGGGGGCGCGGAGGAAAACTGTTTTTT
TRBJ1-3	TRBV7-2	few	TRBD1	CASSTTSTGGNTIYF	TGTGCCAGCAGCACGACCTCGACAGGGGGAAACACCATATATTTT
TRBJ2-3	TRBV6-2/TRBV6-3	-	-	CASSLKPREDTQYF	TGTGCCAGCAGTCTTAAACCTAGGGAAGATACGCAGTATTTT
TRBJ2-3	TRBV7-2	few	-	CASSLYVLVASTDTQYF	TGTGCCAGCAGCTTATACGTTTTGGTAGCGAGCACAGATACGCAGTATTTT
TRBJ1-5	TRBV12-3/TRBV12-4	few	-	CASSFTVGQPQHF	TGTGCCAGCAGTTTTACAGTGGGTCAGCCCCAGCATTTT
TRBJ2-3	TRBV7-2	many	-	CASSSSNAYTDTQYF	TGTGCCAGCAGCTCCAGTAATGCCTACACAGATACGCAGTATTTT
TRBJ2-1	TRBV5-4	-	TRBD2	CASSLWRESEQFF	TGTGCCAGCAGCTTGTGGCGGGAGAGTGAGCAGTTCTTC
TRBJ2-7	TRBV28	few	-	CASRGGREYPDEQYF	TGTGCCAGCAGGGGGGGGCGGGAGTATCCGGACGAGCAGTACTTC
TRBJ2-2	TRBV6-6	-	TRBD2	CASREWTSGMVTGELFF	TGTGCCAGCAGGGAGTGGACTAGCGGGATGGTCACCGGGGAGCTGTTTTTT
TRBJ1-2	TRBV7-2	-	-	CASSPLAGDGYTF	TGTGCCAGCAGCCCACTCGCCGGGGACGGCTACACCTTC
TRBJ1-5	TRBV7-2	-	-	CASSIIADQPQHF	TGTGCCAGCAGCATTATTGCGGATCAGCCCCAGCATTTT
TRBJ2-4	TRBV6-2/TRBV6-3	many	-	CASSLQTRKLLSKNIQYF	TGTGCCAGCAGCCTCCAGACAAGGAAACTTCTTTCCAAAAACATTCAGTACTTC
TRBJ1-5	TRBV7-9	-	-	CASSLGSALNQPQHF	TGTGCCAGCAGCTTAGGGTCCGCGCTAAATCAGCCCCAGCATTTT
TRBJ2-3	TRBV7-8	-	TRBD2	CASSQGLAEPRDTQYF	TGTGCCAGCAGCCAGGGACTAGCGGAACCTCGAGATACGCAGTATTTT
TRBJ2-7	TRBV29-1	-	-	CSVEVRTGQYEQYF	TGCAGCGTTGAGGTTCGCACAGGGCAATACGAGCAGTACTTC
TRBJ2-1	TRBV12-3/TRBV12-4	few	TRBD2	CASSPKTSGDYNEQFF	TGTGCCAGCAGCCCTAAGACTAGCGGCGACTACAATGAGCAGTTCTTC
TRBJ1-5	TRBV7-2	many	-	CASRAGAGNNQPQHF	TGTGCCAGCAGGGCCGGGGCAGGGAACAATCAGCCCCAGCATTTT
TRBJ1-1	TRBV4-1	-	-	CASSQDRGGRNTEAFF	TGCGCCAGCAGCCAAGACCGTGGAGGGCGGAACACTGAAGCTTTCTTT
TRBJ2-1	TRBV6-2/TRBV6-3	few	TRBD2	CASSDTGVAGGPYLEQFF	TGTGCCAGCAGCGATACGGGCGTAGCGGGAGGGCCCTATTTGGAGCAGTTCTTC
TRBJ2-3	TRBV5-4	-	TRBD2	CASSFGTSGSDTQYF	TGTGCCAGCAGCTTCGGGACTAGCGGTTCAGATACGCAGTATTTT
TRBJ1-4	TRBV7-6	-	-	CASSYQGPQNEKLFF	TGTGCCAGCAGCTACCAGGGACCTCAGAATGAAAAACTGTTTTTT
TRBJ1-6	TRBV20-1	-	TRBD1	CSAGDRVLYNSPLHF	TGCAGTGCTGGGGACAGGGTATTATATAATTCACCCCTCCACTTT
TRBJ1-4	TRBV29-1	few	-	CSVRGPASEKLFF	TGCAGCGTGAGAGGTCCCGCTTCGGAAAAACTGTTTTTT
TRBJ1-2	TRBV12-3/TRBV12-4	few	-	CASSGAGGTNYGYTF	TGTGCCAGCAGTGGGGCTGGGGGTACTAACTATGGCTACACCTTC
TRBJ2-5	TRBV7-6	few	-	CASSSDDRRQETQYF	TGTGCCAGCAGCTCGGACGACAGGAGACAAGAGACCCAGTACTTC
TRBJ2-5	TRBV7-3	-	-	CASSLAVKETQYF	TGTGCCAGCAGCTTGGCAGTAAAAGAGACCCAGTACTTC
TRBJ1-5	TRBV10-3	few	-	CARGWRDQPQHF	TGTGCCAGGGGGTGGAGGGATCAGCCCCAGCATTTT
TRBJ2-1	TRBV7-8	many	-	CASSLAYGGWALNEQFF	TGTGCCAGCAGCTTAGCGTATGGGGGATGGGCCCTTAATGAGCAGTTCTTC
TRBJ2-1	TRBV7-6	-	TRBD2	CASSYRRREVTFYNEQFF	TGTGCCAGCAGCTACCGGAGGCGGGAGGTCACCTTTTACAATGAGCAGTTCTTC
TRBJ2-3	TRBV10-1	few	-	CASSRTAASTDTQYF	TGCGCCAGCAGTAGGACTGCAGCTAGCACAGATACGCAGTATTTT
TRBJ2-1	TRBV5-4	-	-	CASSWGSGEQFF	TGTGCCAGCAGCTGGGGGAGCGGGGAGCAGTTCTTC
TRBJ1-3	TRBV7-2	many	-	CASTSRRGNTIYF	TGTGCCAGCACCTCGAGACGGGGAAACACCATATATTTT